A single sample gave rise to the 24 T cell receptor beta chains below, sequenced in a study of blood T cell repertoires in COVID-19. Generated by immunoSEQ multiplex PCR, the TCRdb table keeps only in-frame clones and is missing some. In the table there are fewer than 110,000 clones, roughly nine tenths of which are singletons. Sequenced input: peripheral blood. The source of these receptors is a woman aged 80 or over in a cohort sampled during active COVID-19.

This chain links TRBV14 with TRBJ1-1, with D uncertain. The CDR3 is made up of 16 amino acids. Per the germline V gene, CDR1 is SGHDN and CDR2 is FVKESK. Trimming took 4 bases from V and 0 from J, leaving 15 bases between them. The CDR3 coding sequence is TGTGCCAGCAGCCTGGGGTATAGCGGGATGAACACTGAAGCTTTCTTT. This sequence encodes CASSLGYSGMNTEAFF.

This chain links TRBV19 with TRBJ1-5; TRBD1 matches at 7 bases. The germline gives CDR1 LNHDA, CDR2 SQIVND (reference sequence). Trimming cost V 4 bases and J 8 bases; bases outside gene matches: 5. CDR3 size: 13 residues. The CDR3 bases are TGTGCCAGTAGTAAAACAGGGGAGAAGCCCCAGCATTTT. Its protein is CASSKTGEKPQHF.

Written as DNA, the CDR3 is TGCAGCGTTGGCGAGGCGATGAACACTGAAGCTTTCTTT. Protein: CSVGEAMNTEAFF. This rearrangement joins TRBV29-1 to TRBJ1-1; D gene ambiguous. Looked up from germline, CDR1 is SQVTM and CDR2 is ANQGSEA. The CDR3 length is 13 residues. Trimming removed 4 bases at V and 0 bases at J, with 9 bases between.

This clone was detected only a few times. The chain couples TRBV29-1 to TRBJ2-7; 9 positions agree with TRBD1. Germline V gene lookup returns CDR1 SQVTM and CDR2 ANQGSEA. V trimming: 4 bases; J trimming: 6 bases; junction bases outside the gene matches: 7. The CDR3 extends over 13 amino acids. CDR3 sequence reads: CSVVRTGVTEQYF. DNA of the CDR3: TGCAGCGTTGTCAGGACAGGGGTAACCGAGCAGTACTTC.

The V call is TRBV24-1, the J call TRBJ2-2; TRBD2 might be the D (5 bases). Per the germline V gene, CDR1 is KGHDR and CDR2 is SFDVKD. V was trimmed by 0 bases and J by 5 bases, leaving 6 bases between them. The CDR3 is 14 amino acids. The CDR3 nucleotides are TGTGCCACCAGTGATTTGAGGGAGACCGGGGAGCTGTTTTTT. Its translation is CATSDLRETGELFF.

This clone was found once. The CDR3 DNA follows: TGCGCCAGCAGCAGCGGACAGGCCCCTCTCTATGGCTACACCTTC. It codes for CASSSGQAPLYGYTF. The chain has TRBV5-1 and TRBJ1-2, with 7 bases aligning to TRBD1. The germline gives CDR1 SGHRS, CDR2 YFSETQ. With V trimmed by 4 bases and J by 4 bases, 10 bases remained unmatched. This CDR3 contains 15 residues.

The chain is built from TRBV25-1 and TRBJ1-2, with 7 nucleotides matching TRBD1. This CDR3 is 13 amino acids long. Trimming removed 7 bases from V and 4 bases from J; junction bases left unmatched: 6. The germline CDR1 and CDR2 sequences are MGHDK and SYGVNS. As DNA, the CDR3 is TGTGCCAGCACTCGACAGGGCGGCTATGGCTACACCTTC. It codes for CASTRQGGYGYTF.

The genes are TRBV7-2 and TRBJ2-7; D is ambiguous. Germline CDR1 SGHTA, CDR2 FQGNSA. This CDR3 is built from 13 residues. Trimming removed 1 base at V and 3 bases at J, with 7 bases between. CDR3 sequence: CASSLDRFYEQYF. The CDR3 DNA follows: TGTGCCAGCAGCTTAGACAGATTCTACGAGCAGTACTTC.

The chain carries TRBV4-1 and TRBJ2-1; 8 nucleotides agree with TRBD1. The CDR3 extends over 16 amino acids. Per the germline V gene, CDR1 is MGHRA and CDR2 is YSYEKL. V was pared by 4 bases and J by 3 bases, with 8 bases of the junction left unmatched. CDR3 in DNA: TGCGCCAGCAGCCCTCTGACAGGACAGGGCTACAATGAGCAGTTCTTC. This codes for CASSPLTGQGYNEQFF.

The chain uses TRBV29-1 and TRBJ2-5, with 9 nucleotides matching TRBD1. The CDR3 spans 13 residues. The junction had 6 bases not matched to a gene; V was cut back by 5 bases and J by 5 bases. From germline, CDR1 is SQVTM and CDR2 ANQGSEA. CDR3: CSVLQGAGETQYF. The DNA for the CDR3 is TGCAGCGTTCTACAGGGGGCGGGGGAGACCCAGTACTTC.

V usage is TRBV21-1 and J usage is TRBJ1-2. TRBV21-1 is noted as a pseudogene. This CDR3 region has 14 residues. The CDR3 DNA follows: TGTGCCAGCAGCAAAATAGAAACTAACTATGGCTACACCTTC. Translated: CASSKIETNYGYTF.

This clone was recorded only once. The rearrangement uses TRBV30 and TRBJ2-7; possible D gene TRBD1, 5 bases. The CDR3 sequence is 14 residues long. V dropped 0 bases and J dropped 4 bases, with 13 bases sitting between them. Germline V gene data show CDR1 as GTSNPN and CDR2 as SVGIG (reference sequence). This CDR3 is CAWSVWGRGYEQYF. The CDR3 DNA is TGTGCCTGGAGTGTCTGGGGTAGGGGATACGAGCAGTACTTC.

This clone was recorded once. The V and J genes are TRBV7-3 and TRBJ2-3; D unresolved. This CDR3 contains 15 residues. Trimming took 2 bases from V and 0 from J, leaving 9 bases between them. CDR1 is SGHTA, CDR2 FQGTGA, per germline. CDR3 in DNA: TGTGCCAGCAGCTTAGGAAAAGCGAGCACAGATACGCAGTATTTT. It is translated as CASSLGKASTDTQYF.

The rearrangement joins TRBV9 to TRBJ2-1; D gene unclear. V was cut by 0 bases and J by 3 bases, with 10 bases left in between. Germline lookup yields CDR1 SGDLS and CDR2 YYNGEE. This CDR3 is 15 amino acids long. The CDR3 DNA follows: TGTGCCAGCAGCGTAGTTCCCAACGGCTACAATGAGCAGTTCTTC. It codes for CASSVVPNGYNEQFF.

The chain recombines TRBV19 with TRBJ1-2, with D unresolved. This CDR3 has 13 residues. V was cut by 7 bases and J by 2 bases, with 11 bases left in between. CDR1 LNHDA and CDR2 SQIVND come from the germline V gene (reference sequence). The CDR3 bases are TGTGCCAGTATCGGCGGGGTGAACTATGGCTACACCTTC. It encodes CASIGGVNYGYTF.

The J gene is TRBJ2-7, the V gene TRBV7-8, with TRBD1 as a possible D gene (6 bases). From germline, CDR1 is SGHVS and CDR2 FQNEAQ. Trimming left V 5 bases short and J 4 bases short, with 21 bases between. CDR3 length: 16 amino acids. CDR3 DNA: TGTGCCAGCAGCCGGACCATCACCCAAACAGGGTACGAGCAGTACTTC. Its translation is CASSRTITQTGYEQYF.

This clone was seen many times. The chain links TRBV12-5 to TRBJ1-2; 9 positions match TRBD1. J gave up 7 bases and V 4 bases, and 4 bases lay outside the gene matches. The CDR3 has 13 residues. The germline V gene has CDR1 LGHNT and CDR2 FRNRAP. CDR3 bases: TGTGCTAGTGGTTCACAGGGGGCGTTTGGCTACACCTTC. This codes for CASGSQGAFGYTF.

CDR3 residues: CASSPSTRPAGKQYF. The CDR3 DNA is TGCGCCAGCAGCCCCTCTACCAGGCCCGCCGGAAAGCAGTACTTC. This chain uses TRBV4-1 with TRBJ2-7; no definite D call. Germline V gene lookup returns CDR1 MGHRA and CDR2 YSYEKL. The length of the CDR3 is 15 residues. V was cut by 4 bases and J by 8 bases, with 21 bases left in between.

The rearrangement uses TRBV28 and TRBJ1-5, with D perhaps matching TRBD1 (5 bases). The CDR3 runs to 15 residues. Deletions cut 7 bases from V and 0 bases from J, with 13 bases between. CDR1 MDHEN and CDR2 SYDVKM come from the germline V gene. The DNA for the CDR3 is TGTGCCAGCATATTCGGGGGATATAGCAATCAGCCCCAGCATTTT. This codes for CASIFGGYSNQPQHF. Combining the CDR3 with reference TRBV28 and TRBJ1-5 gives the whole variable domain DVKVTQSSRYLVKRTGEKVFLECVQDMDHENMFWYRQDPGLGLRLIYFSYDVKMKEKGDIPEGYSVSREKKERFSLILESASTNQTSMYLCASIFGGYSNQPQHFGDGTRLSIL.

This clone appeared a single time. The chain links TRBV9 to TRBJ2-1, with 11 bases aligning to TRBD2. Per the germline V gene, CDR1 is SGDLS and CDR2 is YYNGEE. The CDR3 consists of 16 residues. Trimming cost V 0 bases and J 9 bases; bases outside gene matches: 8. The CDR3 region has the DNA TGTGCCAGCAGCGTAGATTTGATAGCGGGAGGGGTTGAGCAGTTCTTC. It translates to CASSVDLIAGGVEQFF.

This chain uses TRBV7-9 with TRBJ1-2; no firm D call. This CDR3 spans 15 amino acids. V lost 2 bases and J lost 3, with 13 bases in between. The germline V gene has CDR1 SEHNR and CDR2 FQNEAQ (reference sequence). CDR3 residues: CASSLYQVEDYGYTF. CDR3 bases: TGTGCCAGCAGCTTATATCAGGTGGAGGACTATGGCTACACCTTC.

This clone has just a few counts. J is TRBJ2-6 and V is TRBV6-4; 11 bases line up with TRBD1. Germline loops: CDR1 MRHNA, CDR2 SNTAGT. Germline trimming cut 8 bases from V and 1 base from J; bases unmatched to any gene: 7. The CDR3 is 17 amino acids. The CDR3: CASRRTGGGSGANVLTF. CDR3 bases: TGTGCCAGCCGCCGGACAGGGGGCGGGTCTGGGGCCAACGTCCTGACTTTC.

The V and J genes are TRBV13 and TRBJ2-2; 8 positions agree with TRBD2. Germline V CDR1 and CDR2: PRHDT, FYEKMQ (reference sequence). CDR3 length: 16 amino acids. Trimming took 1 base from V and 0 from J; bases not matched to a gene: 1. CDR3 protein: CASSLAGGPNTGELFF. The CDR3 bases are TGTGCCAGCAGCTTAGCGGGAGGGCCGAACACCGGGGAGCTGTTTTTT.

The chain recombines TRBV12-3 or TRBV12-4 with TRBJ2-1; 9 bases agree with TRBD2. The CDR3 totals 13 residues. After removal of 3 bases from V and 13 bases from J, the junction contained 7 bases not matched to a gene. In nucleotides, the CDR3 is TGTGCCAGCAGTTTGGGGATAGCGGGAGTACAGTTCTTC. Amino acid sequence: CASSLGIAGVQFF.